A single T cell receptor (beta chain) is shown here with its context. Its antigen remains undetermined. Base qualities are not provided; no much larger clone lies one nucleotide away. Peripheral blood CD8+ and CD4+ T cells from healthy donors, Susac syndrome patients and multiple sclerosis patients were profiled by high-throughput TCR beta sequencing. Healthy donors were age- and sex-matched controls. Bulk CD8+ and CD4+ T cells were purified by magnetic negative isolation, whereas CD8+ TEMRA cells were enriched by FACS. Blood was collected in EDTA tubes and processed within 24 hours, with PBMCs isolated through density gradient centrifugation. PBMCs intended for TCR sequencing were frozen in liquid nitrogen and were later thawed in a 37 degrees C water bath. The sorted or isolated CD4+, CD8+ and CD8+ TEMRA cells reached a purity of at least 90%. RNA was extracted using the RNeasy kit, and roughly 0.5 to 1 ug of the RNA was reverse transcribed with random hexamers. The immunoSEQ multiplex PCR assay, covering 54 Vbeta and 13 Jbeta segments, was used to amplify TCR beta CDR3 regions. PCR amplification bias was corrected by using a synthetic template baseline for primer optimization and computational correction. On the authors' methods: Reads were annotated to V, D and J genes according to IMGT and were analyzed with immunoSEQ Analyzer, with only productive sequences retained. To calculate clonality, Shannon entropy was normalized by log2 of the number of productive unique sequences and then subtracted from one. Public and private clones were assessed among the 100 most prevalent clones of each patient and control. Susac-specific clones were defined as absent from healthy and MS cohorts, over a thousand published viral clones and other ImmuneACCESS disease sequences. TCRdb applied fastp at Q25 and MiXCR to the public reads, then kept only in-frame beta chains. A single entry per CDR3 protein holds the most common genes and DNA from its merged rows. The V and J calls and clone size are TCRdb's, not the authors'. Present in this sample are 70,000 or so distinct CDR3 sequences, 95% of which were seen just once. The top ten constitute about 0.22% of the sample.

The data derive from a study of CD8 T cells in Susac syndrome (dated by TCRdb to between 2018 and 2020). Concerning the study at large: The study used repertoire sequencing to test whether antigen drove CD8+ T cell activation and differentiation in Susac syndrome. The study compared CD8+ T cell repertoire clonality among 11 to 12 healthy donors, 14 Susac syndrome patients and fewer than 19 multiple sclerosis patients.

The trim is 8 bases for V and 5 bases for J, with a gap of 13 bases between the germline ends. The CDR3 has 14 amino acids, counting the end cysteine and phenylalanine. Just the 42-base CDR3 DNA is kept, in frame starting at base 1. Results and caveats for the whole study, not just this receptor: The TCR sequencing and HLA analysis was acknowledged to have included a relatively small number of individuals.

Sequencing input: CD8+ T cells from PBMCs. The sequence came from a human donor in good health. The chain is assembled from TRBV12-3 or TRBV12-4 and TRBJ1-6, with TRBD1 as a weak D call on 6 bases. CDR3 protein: CASRGGTHNSPLHF. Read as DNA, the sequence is TGTGCCAGCCGAGGGGGGACACATAATTCACCCCTCCACTTT.